The 3 T cell receptor beta chains below all came from one sample that was sequenced in a study of T cells in Graves' hyperthyroidism and ophthalmopathy (dated 2019 in TCRdb). The protocol used for the library was multiplex PCR. Sequencing used an Illumina HiSeq 2000. The TCR beta CDR3 regions were amplified from the RNA transcripts. A first-round RT-PCR of the TCR CDR3 used the HTBI primer set with the Qiagen OneStep RT-PCR kit. The raw public reads went through TCRdb reprocessing: fastp at Q25, MiXCR clone calling, in-frame beta chains kept. Every distinct CDR3 protein forms one entry, paired with its most common genes and DNA. Recorded for this sample are fewer than 600,000 distinct CDR3 sequences; approximately 14% of them occurred a single time. The ten most abundant clones make up approximately 13% of the sample. The sample taken for sequencing was blood. The receptor source for this set is a middle-aged woman with Graves' hyperthyroidism.

At least ten counts were recorded for this clonotype. The chain is built from TRBV20-1 and TRBJ2-7; 7 nucleotides line up with TRBD2. This CDR3 is 15 amino acids long. Germline V gene data show CDR1 as DFQATT and CDR2 as SNEGSKA (reference sequence). After removal of 0 bases from V and 1 base from J, the junction contained 6 bases not matched to a gene. The CDR3 region has the DNA TGCAGTGCTAGAGATAGGGCGGGAGTGTCCTACGAGCAGTACTTC. This translates into CSARDRAGVSYEQYF.

This clonotype was counted only a few times. The V gene is TRBV2, the J gene TRBJ2-1; D uncertain. Trimming cost V 6 bases and J 4 bases, with 16 bases left between them. Germline assignment: CDR1 SNHLY and CDR2 FYNNEI. The CDR3 has 15 residues. CDR3 loop: CASRSAPASYNEQFF. In DNA form, the CDR3 reads TGTGCCAGCAGATCTGCCCCAGCGAGTTACAATGAGCAGTTCTTC.

This clonotype turned up a few times. This rearrangement joins TRBV7-2 to TRBJ2-3; 14 bases map to TRBD2. The CDR3 loop spans 17 amino acids. Germline lookup yields CDR1 SGHTA and CDR2 FQGNSA. The V gene end was trimmed by 5 bases and the J gene end by 2 bases; junction bases not matched to a gene: 6. The CDR3 is CASSPGTSGRYTDTQYF. The DNA for the CDR3 is TGTGCCAGCAGCCCCGGGACTAGCGGGAGATACACAGATACGCAGTATTTT.